The rows below give T cell receptor beta chains drawn from one sample of a study of OX40 agonist ivuxolimab in advanced cancers. The protocol was immunoSEQ multiplex PCR, while the TCRdb copy is restricted to in-frame clones and leaves out a portion. The repertoire holds roughly 84,000 clones, with 81% as singletons. This sample comprised CD4+ or CD8+ T cells sorted from blood, obtained in a trial of the OX40 agonist ivuxolimab. The receptors come from an adult with an advanced solid tumor such as melanoma, head and neck, liver or kidney cancer. Both conserved end residues are trimmed from each CDR3. D genes are given only for firm matches.

.	TRBV2	.	ASSEVVGDEQY
TRBJ2-7	TRBV7-3	.	ASSLGGLYYEQY
TRBJ2-1	TRBV15	TRBD2	ATSRANIAGGQF
TRBJ2-4	TRBV7-9	.	ASSGGIAKNIQY
TRBJ1-4	TRBV9	.	ASSSRASTNEKLF
TRBJ1-1	TRBV4-3	.	ASSARATGTVGTEAF
TRBJ2-2	TRBV13	TRBD2	ASSGRTSGRVNTGELF
TRBJ2-2	TRBV6-5	.	ASSYSHANTGELF
TRBJ1-6	TRBV28	TRBD1	ASSFGDRDNSPLH
TRBJ2-2	TRBV27	.	ASSLWGNGELF
TRBJ2-1	TRBV4-3	.	ASSQTNNEQF
TRBJ2-7	TRBV20-1	.	SASRLYGQY
TRBJ1-6	TRBV18	.	ASSPSVPTHSSYNSPLH
TRBJ1-1	TRBV5-1	.	ASRRGPTEAF
TRBJ2-2	TRBV7-2	.	ASSFLNTGELF
TRBJ2-3	TRBV9	.	ASSVIGSTDTQY
TRBJ2-5	TRBV6-5	TRBD2	ASSYGTRLDGTQY
TRBJ2-4	TRBV7-9	TRBD1	ASSLGQGFNIQY
TRBJ2-2	TRBV19	TRBD2	ASSPPGWGGNTGELF
TRBJ1-6	TRBV5-8	.	ASSPGRGSYNSPLH
TRBJ2-1	TRBV6-1	TRBD2	ASDKSGSGEQF
TRBJ1-1	TRBV6-5	.	ASSYQMGGAEAF
TRBJ2-7	TRBV5-4	TRBD2	ASSPVSGGASYEQY
TRBJ1-2	TRBV11-3	.	ASSPGTGYGYT
TRBJ1-5	TRBV18	.	ASSVTRESQPQH
TRBJ2-7	TRBV25-1	TRBD2	ASSAKLAGGPEQY
TRBJ2-6	TRBV6-1	TRBD1	ASSGQGIYFSGANVLT
TRBJ2-3	TRBV18	.	ASSRGTTDTQY
TRBJ2-3	TRBV6-5	.	ASSARSPDTQY
TRBJ1-4	TRBV10-3	.	AISESWEGKLF
TRBJ1-2	TRBV29-1	.	SVEGRGTGGYT
TRBJ1-1	TRBV9	.	ASSVGPREDTEAF
TRBJ2-1	TRBV6-6	.	ASSYSVGNEQF
TRBJ2-5	TRBV5-4	TRBD2	ASSQGLEVETQY
TRBJ1-1	TRBV20-1	.	SARLNREAF
TRBJ1-6	TRBV6-1	TRBD1	ASTRGLGNSPLH
TRBJ1-1	TRBV7-3	.	ASSLGKVAEAF
TRBJ2-7	TRBV15	.	ATSRAPRGKFYEQY
TRBJ2-7	TRBV5-1	TRBD1	ASSPIVTGGRKGEQY
TRBJ1-2	TRBV30	.	AWSVPAGGYT
TRBJ2-7	TRBV4-3	TRBD2	ASSQDRASGYEQY
TRBJ1-4	TRBV28	.	ASRLNEKLF
TRBJ2-1	TRBV28	.	ASSYRGNEQF
TRBJ2-7	TRBV6-6	.	ASSPQGQSYEQY
TRBJ2-1	TRBV20-1	.	SARGRAEQF
TRBJ2-7	TRBV11-2	.	ASSLGTSPSYEQY
TRBJ2-5	TRBV13	.	ASTTLVASQETQY
TRBJ2-3	TRBV7-3	TRBD2	ASSQWTSGTDTQY
TRBJ2-1	TRBV28	.	ASSLVISSAGV
TRBJ2-7	TRBV5-1	TRBD2	ASSPLAGNSYEQY
TRBJ1-4	TRBV4-1	.	ASSPYRTQNEKLF
TRBJ2-7	TRBV4-1	.	ASSPPFRGGSEQY